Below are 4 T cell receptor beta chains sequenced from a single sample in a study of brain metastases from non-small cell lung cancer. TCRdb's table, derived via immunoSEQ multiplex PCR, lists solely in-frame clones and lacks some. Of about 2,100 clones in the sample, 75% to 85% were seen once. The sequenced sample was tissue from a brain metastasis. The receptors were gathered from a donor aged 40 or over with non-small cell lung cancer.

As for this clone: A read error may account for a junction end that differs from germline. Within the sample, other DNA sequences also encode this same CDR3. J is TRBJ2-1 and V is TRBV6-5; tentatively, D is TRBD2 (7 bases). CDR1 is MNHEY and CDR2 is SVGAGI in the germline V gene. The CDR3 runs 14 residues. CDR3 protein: CASTLGGAHNEQFF. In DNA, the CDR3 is TGTGCCAGCACCCTAGGGGGGGCACACAATGAGCAATTCTTC.

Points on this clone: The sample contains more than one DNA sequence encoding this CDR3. DNA of the CDR3: TGCAGTGCTCTCAACTATGGCTACACCTTC. This codes for CSALNYGYTF. The chain employs TRBV20-1 and TRBJ1-2; D uncertain. Trimming pared 5 bases from V and 2 bases from J, leaving 3 bases between. The CDR3 has 10 amino acids. Germline CDR1 reads DFQATT; CDR2 reads SNEGSKA (reference sequence).

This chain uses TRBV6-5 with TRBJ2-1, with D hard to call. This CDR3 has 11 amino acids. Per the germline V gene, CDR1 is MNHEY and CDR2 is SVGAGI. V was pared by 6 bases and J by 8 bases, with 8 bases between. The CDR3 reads CASRSVDEQFF. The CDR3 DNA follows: TGTGCCAGCAGGTCGGTCGATGAGCAGTTCTTC.

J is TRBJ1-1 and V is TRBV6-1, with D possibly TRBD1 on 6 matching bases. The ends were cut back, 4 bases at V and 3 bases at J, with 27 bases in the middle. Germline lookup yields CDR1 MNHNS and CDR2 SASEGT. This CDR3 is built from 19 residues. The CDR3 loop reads CASSAQPFLTGLADTEAFF. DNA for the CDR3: TGTGCCAGCAGTGCCCAACCTTTTCTGACAGGCCTTGCTGACACTGAAGCTTTCTTT.